This T cell receptor (beta chain) came from a study of cytomegalovirus exposure and HLA in healthy donors. TCRdb's table, derived via immunoSEQ multiplex PCR, lists solely in-frame clones and lacks some. The repertoire includes 150,000 to 250,000 clones, more than 65% of them detected once, and roughly 12% sits in the top ten. The CDR3 loop spans 14 amino acids. The V gene's germline CDR1 is MGHDK and CDR2 SYGVNS. Trimming removed 4 bases at V and 14 bases at J, with 21 bases between. Study conclusions and caveats: Researchers catalogued about 160 TCR beta chains as cytomegalovirus-associated. In vitro experiments confirmed that three CMV-associated chains were specific for CMV antigens. While the bulk of TCR sequences proved rare, some public TCRs turned up in many donors.

On this clone itself: No antigen is known for it.

The receptor was derived from a woman under 40 in good health and CMV-seropositive. The specimen sequenced was PBMCs. This chain joins TRBV25-1 and TRBJ2-1, with D possibly matching TRBD2 (6 bases). The CDR3 sequence: CASSVDFGGRLEFF. The CDR3 coding sequence is TGTGCCAGCAGTGTGGACTTCGGGGGACGACTTGAGTTCTTC.